The T cell receptor beta chain under discussion was sequenced for a study of PD-1 blockade in classical Hodgkin lymphoma. Method: immunoSEQ multiplex PCR; TCRdb's copy keeps in-frame clones and lacks some. The sample carries almost 100,000 clones, around 90% recorded once. Patients all relapsed after autologous stem cell transplantation, and there was variation in brentuximab vedotin exposure. The source material was peripheral blood mononuclear cells (PBMCs), sampled at baseline. The receptor was derived from a human donor with classical Hodgkin lymphoma.

CDR3: CASSSPGQETQYF. As DNA, the CDR3 is TGTGCCAGCAGTTCCCCCGGCCAAGAGACCCAGTACTTC. The V and J genes are TRBV28 and TRBJ2-5; D is unclear. The CDR3 extends over 13 amino acids. V was pared by 4 bases and J by 1 base, with 7 bases between. Germline V gene sequence: CDR1 MDHEN, CDR2 SYDVKM. The variable domain in full, completed from reference TRBV28 and TRBJ2-5, reads DVKVTQSSRYLVKRTGEKVFLECVQDMDHENMFWYRQDPGLGLRLIYFSYDVKMKEKGDIPEGYSVSREKKERFSLILESASTNQTSMYLCASSSPGQETQYFGPGTRLLVL.